This T cell receptor beta chain was retrieved from a study of blood T cell repertoires in COVID-19. V lost 2 bases and J 0 bases, leaving 13 bases between the germline ends. CDR1 is MNHNS and CDR2 is SASEGT in the germline V gene. The CDR3 is 16 residues long. TCRdb keeps only in-frame clones here, not all; method: immunoSEQ multiplex PCR. In the table there are some 200,000 clones, 80% to 90% of which are singletons. The sequence was obtained from a woman aged 18-35 years in a cohort exposed to, infected with or recovered from COVID-19 (not recorded which). Sequenced input: PBMCs or T cells enriched from blood (not recorded which). The rearrangement uses TRBV6-1 and TRBJ1-2; D call uncertain. As DNA, the CDR3 is TGTGCCAGCAGTGAAATTGATCGGGGAGCTAACTATGGCTACACCTTC. Translated, it gives CASSEIDRGANYGYTF.